This record covers a single TCR beta chain. What it binds is unknown. This entry belongs to a study of CD8 T cells in ankylosing spondylitis. Findings of the study overall: With a CD8+ phenotype, disease-linked clones were relatively rare in peripheral blood.

The junction had 6 bases not matched to a gene; V was cut back by 0 bases and J by 6 bases. CDR1 and CDR2 (germline): SGHTA, FQGTGA. The CDR3 sequence is 16 residues long. TCRdb reprocessed the 5' RACE reads with MiXCR, giving one entry per CDR3 protein. Among under 300,000 distinct CDR3 sequences listed, about 10% were seen once. This chain uses TRBV7-3 with TRBJ2-1; TRBD2 aligns across 9 bases. Sequencing was carried out using blood, either unsorted or a sorted T cell fraction (not recorded which). This receptor was taken from a male donor with ankylosing spondylitis or in good health (not recorded which). The CDR3 sequence: CASSLTGTSPSNEQFF. The CDR3 region has the DNA TGTGCCAGCAGCTTAACCGGGACTAGCCCTTCCAATGAGCAGTTCTTC. The variable domain in full, with the rest retrieved from reference TRBV7-3 and TRBJ2-1, is GAGVSQTPSNKVTEKGKYVELRCDPISGHTALYWYRQSLGQGPEFLIYFQGTGAADDSGLPNDRFFAVRPEGSVSTLKIQRTERGDSAVYLCASSLTGTSPSNEQFFGPGTRLTVL.